This TCR beta chain was recorded in a study of T cell repertoires in cytomegalovirus infection. Only a few counts were recorded for this clonotype. Each CDR3 protein is one row after TCRdb ran MiXCR on the reads. This sample has 310,000 or so distinct CDR3 sequences, with roughly 15% found just once. Specimen: PBMCs. This clonotype originated in a human donor in good health (CMV status not recorded). Some clones in this sample may be carry-over from other donors' samples.

The CDR3 loop is CASSQTSGGHYEQYF. Here the CDR3 DNA reads TGTGCCAGCAGCCAGACTAGCGGGGGACACTACGAGCAGTACTTC. The chain has TRBV6-5 and TRBJ2-7; 12 bases map to TRBD2. The germline gives CDR1 MNHEY, CDR2 SVGAGI. This CDR3 has 15 amino acids. Trimming removed 6 bases from V and 3 bases from J; junction bases left unmatched: 6.